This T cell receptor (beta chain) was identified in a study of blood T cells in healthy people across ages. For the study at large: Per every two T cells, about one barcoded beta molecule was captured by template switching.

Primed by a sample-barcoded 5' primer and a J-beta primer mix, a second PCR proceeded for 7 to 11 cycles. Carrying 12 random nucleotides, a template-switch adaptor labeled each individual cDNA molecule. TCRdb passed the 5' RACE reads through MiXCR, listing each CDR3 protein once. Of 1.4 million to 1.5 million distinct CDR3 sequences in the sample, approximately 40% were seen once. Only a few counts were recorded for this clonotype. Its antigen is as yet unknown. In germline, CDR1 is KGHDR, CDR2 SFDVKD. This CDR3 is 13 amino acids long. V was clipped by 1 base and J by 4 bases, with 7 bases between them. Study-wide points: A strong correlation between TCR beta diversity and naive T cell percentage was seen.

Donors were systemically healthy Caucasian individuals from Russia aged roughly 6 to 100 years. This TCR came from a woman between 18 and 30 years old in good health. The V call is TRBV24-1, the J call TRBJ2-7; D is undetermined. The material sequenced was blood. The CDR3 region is CATSDFFGYEQYF. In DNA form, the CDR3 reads TGTGCCACCAGTGATTTCTTCGGTTACGAGCAGTACTTC.